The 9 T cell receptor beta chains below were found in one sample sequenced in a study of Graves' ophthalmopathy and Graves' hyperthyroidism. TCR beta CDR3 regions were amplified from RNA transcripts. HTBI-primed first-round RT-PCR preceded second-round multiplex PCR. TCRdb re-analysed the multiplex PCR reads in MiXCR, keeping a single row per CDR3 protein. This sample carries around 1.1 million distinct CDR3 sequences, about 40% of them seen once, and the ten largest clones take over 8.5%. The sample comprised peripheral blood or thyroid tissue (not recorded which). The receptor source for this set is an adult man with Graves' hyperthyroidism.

The CDR3 sequence is CASSRTGEGEKLFF. The CDR3 DNA reads TGTGCCAGCAGCCGGACAGGGGAGGGAGAAAAACTGTTTTTT. The genes are TRBV7-9 and TRBJ1-4; 9 positions agree with TRBD1. The CDR3 covers 14 residues. V lost 5 bases to trimming and J lost 8 bases; unmatched junction nucleotides: 6. The germline V gene encodes CDR1 SEHNR and CDR2 FQNEAQ (reference sequence).

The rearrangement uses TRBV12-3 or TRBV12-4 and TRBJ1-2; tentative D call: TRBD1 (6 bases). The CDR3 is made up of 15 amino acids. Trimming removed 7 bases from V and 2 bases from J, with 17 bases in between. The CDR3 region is CASKPLKGENYGYTF. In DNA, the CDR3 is TGTGCCAGCAAGCCCCTAAAGGGGGAAAACTATGGCTACACCTTC.

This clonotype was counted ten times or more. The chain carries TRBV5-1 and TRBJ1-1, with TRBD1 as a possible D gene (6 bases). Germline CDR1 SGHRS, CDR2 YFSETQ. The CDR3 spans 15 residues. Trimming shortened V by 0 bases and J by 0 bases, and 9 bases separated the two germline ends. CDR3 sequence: CASSLVGHVNTEAFF. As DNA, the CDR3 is TGCGCCAGCAGCTTGGTGGGACATGTGAACACTGAAGCTTTCTTT.

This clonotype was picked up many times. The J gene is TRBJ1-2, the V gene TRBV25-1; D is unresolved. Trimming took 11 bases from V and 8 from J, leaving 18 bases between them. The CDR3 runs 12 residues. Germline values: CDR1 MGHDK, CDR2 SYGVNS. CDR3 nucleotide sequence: TGTGCCCATGGGAGGGCCAAAGGCGGCTACACCTTC. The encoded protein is CAHGRAKGGYTF.

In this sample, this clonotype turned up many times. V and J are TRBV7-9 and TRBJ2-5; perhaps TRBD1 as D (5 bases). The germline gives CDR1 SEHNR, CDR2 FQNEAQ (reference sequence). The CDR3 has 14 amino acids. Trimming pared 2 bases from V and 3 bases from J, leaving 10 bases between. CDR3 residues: CASSLRDSEETQYF. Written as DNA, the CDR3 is TGTGCCAGCAGCTTACGAGACAGTGAAGAGACCCAGTACTTC.

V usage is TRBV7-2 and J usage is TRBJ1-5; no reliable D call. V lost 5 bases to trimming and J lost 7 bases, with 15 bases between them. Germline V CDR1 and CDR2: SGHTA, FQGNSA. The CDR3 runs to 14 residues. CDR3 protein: CASSPHPGGQPQHF. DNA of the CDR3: TGTGCCAGCAGCCCCCACCCTGGAGGGCAGCCCCAGCATTTT.

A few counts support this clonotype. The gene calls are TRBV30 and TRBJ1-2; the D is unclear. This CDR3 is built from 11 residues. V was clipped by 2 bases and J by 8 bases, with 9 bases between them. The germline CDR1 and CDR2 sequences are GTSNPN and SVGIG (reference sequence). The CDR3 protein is CAWSSGSGYTF. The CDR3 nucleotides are TGTGCCTGGAGTTCCGGGAGCGGCTACACCTTC.

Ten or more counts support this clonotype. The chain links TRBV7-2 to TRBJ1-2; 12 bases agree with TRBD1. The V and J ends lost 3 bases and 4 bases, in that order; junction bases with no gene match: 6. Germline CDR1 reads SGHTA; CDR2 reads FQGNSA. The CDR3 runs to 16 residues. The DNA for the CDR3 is TGTGCCAGCAGCTTCGGGACAGGGGGCGGCCCCTATGGCTACACCTTC. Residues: CASSFGTGGGPYGYTF. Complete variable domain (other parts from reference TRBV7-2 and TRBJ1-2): GAGVSQSPSNKVTEKGKDVELRCDPISGHTALYWYRQSLGQGLEFLIYFQGNSAPDKSGLPSDRFSAERTGGSVSTLTIQRTQQEDSAVYLCASSFGTGGGPYGYTFGSGTRLTVV.

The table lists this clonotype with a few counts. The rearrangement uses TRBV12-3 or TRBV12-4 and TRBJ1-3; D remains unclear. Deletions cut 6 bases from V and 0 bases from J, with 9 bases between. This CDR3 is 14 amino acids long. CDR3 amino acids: CASSPGNSGNTIYF. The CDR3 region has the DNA TGTGCCAGCAGCCCGGGGAACTCTGGAAACACCATATATTTT.